What follows are 11 T cell receptor beta chains derived from one specimen sequenced in a study of T cells in localized non-small cell lung cancer. Generated by immunoSEQ multiplex PCR, the TCRdb table keeps only in-frame clones and is missing some. The repertoire consists of approximately 88,000 clones, with roughly 91% occurring once and the leading ten covering 4.1%. The sequencing used PBMCs, collected before any cancer treatment. These receptors came from a woman aged 40 to 75 with stage II squamous cell lung carcinoma.

This chain joins TRBV7-9 and TRBJ1-3; 7 positions match TRBD1. Germline-derived CDR1 and CDR2 are SEHNR and FQNEAQ (reference sequence). The CDR3 consists of 17 residues. V trimming: 5 bases; J trimming: 0 bases; junction bases outside the gene matches: 10. The CDR3 is CASSSPGTEYSGNTIYF. In nucleotides, the CDR3 is TGTGCCAGCAGCAGTCCCGGGACAGAGTACTCTGGAAACACCATATATTTT.

The chain carries TRBV6-5 and TRBJ1-3, with D hard to call. Germline V gives CDR1 MNHEY, CDR2 SVGAGI. Trimming pared 8 bases from V and 0 bases from J, leaving 5 bases between. CDR3 length: 12 residues. The CDR3 DNA follows: TGTGCCAGCGGTGACTCTGGAAACACCATATATTTT. It codes for CASGDSGNTIYF.

The J gene is TRBJ1-2, the V gene TRBV5-1, with 7 bases lining up with TRBD1. V was pared by 0 bases and J by 1 base, with 6 bases of the junction left unmatched. This CDR3 is built from 16 residues. CDR1 is SGHRS and CDR2 is YFSETQ in the germline V gene. For the CDR3, the DNA is TGCGCCAGCAGCTTGGCGCGGCAGGGGGATAACTATGGCTACACCTTC. Its protein is CASSLARQGDNYGYTF.

The chain carries TRBV10-3 and TRBJ1-1, with 11 bases matching TRBD1. This CDR3 region has 14 residues. V lost 10 bases to trimming and J lost 4 bases; unmatched junction nucleotides: 8. Germline-derived CDR1 and CDR2 are ENHRY and SYGVKD. CDR3 sequence reads: CASLSGTGGTEAFF. CDR3 sequence (DNA): TGTGCCAGCCTATCCGGGACAGGGGGCACTGAAGCTTTCTTT.

This sequence joins TRBV29-1 and TRBJ2-3, with unresolved D. The CDR3 consists of 12 residues. Germline assignment: CDR1 SQVTM and CDR2 ANQGSEA. With 5 bases removed from V and 8 bases from J, the gap between germline ends came to 14 bases. CDR3 loop: CSVPRGYSTQYF. As DNA, the CDR3 is TGCAGCGTTCCCAGAGGCTACAGTACGCAGTATTTT.

Only a few counts were recorded for this clone. The V and J genes are TRBV10-3 and TRBJ1-6; D perhaps matches TRBD1 (6 bases). This CDR3 is 14 amino acids long. Germline V CDR1 and CDR2: ENHRY, SYGVKD. V lost 4 bases and J lost 7, with 11 bases in between. DNA of the CDR3: TGTGCCATCAGTGTTGGGACACGGAATTCACCCCTCCACTTT. Its protein is CAISVGTRNSPLHF.

The chain links TRBV28 to TRBJ1-1, with a possible D match to TRBD1 (5 bases). CDR3 size: 11 residues. V shed 6 bases and J shed 6 bases, with 8 bases lying between them. CDR1 is MDHEN, CDR2 SYDVKM, per germline. This CDR3 reads CASRGRPEAFF. CDR3 in DNA: TGTGCCAGCAGGGGGCGGCCTGAAGCTTTCTTT.

V usage is TRBV5-4 and J usage is TRBJ2-3; D may be TRBD1 (5 bases). There are 14 residues in the CDR3. Between the trimmed V and J ends, which lost 1 base and 2 bases, there was a span of 8 bases. The germline CDR1 and CDR2 sequences are SGHNT and YYREEE (reference sequence). DNA for the CDR3: TGTGCCAGCAGCTTGAGGGGCCCCACAGATACGCAGTATTTT. It codes for CASSLRGPTDTQYF.

The chain recombines TRBV6-5 with TRBJ1-2; a weak D match, TRBD1 (6 bases). CDR3 size: 13 residues. Germline V CDR1 and CDR2: MNHEY, SVGAGI. Trimming pared 5 bases from V and 3 bases from J, leaving 10 bases between. This chain's CDR3 is CASSGQGHYGYTF. Written as DNA, the CDR3 is TGTGCCAGCAGTGGTCAGGGGCACTATGGCTACACCTTC.

CDR3 sequence reads: CASSPQGGSQETQYF. DNA for the CDR3: TGCGCCAGCAGCCCCCAGGGAGGGTCTCAAGAGACCCAGTACTTC. This chain uses TRBV5-1 with TRBJ2-5; 7 bases are shared with TRBD2. V lost 4 bases, J lost 2 bases, and 8 bases stayed unmatched. This CDR3 has 15 amino acids. CDR1 SGHRS and CDR2 YFSETQ come from the germline V gene.

This clone was counted only a few times. This rearrangement joins TRBV30 to TRBJ2-3, with 10 bases aligning to TRBD2. Germline CDR1 and CDR2: GTSNPN and SVGIG (reference sequence). V dropped 1 base and J dropped 3; count of bases not matched to a gene: 7. The CDR3 consists of 16 residues. The chain's CDR3 is CAWSAGTSVNTDTQYF. CDR3 DNA: TGTGCCTGGAGTGCTGGGACTAGCGTAAATACAGATACGCAGTATTTT.